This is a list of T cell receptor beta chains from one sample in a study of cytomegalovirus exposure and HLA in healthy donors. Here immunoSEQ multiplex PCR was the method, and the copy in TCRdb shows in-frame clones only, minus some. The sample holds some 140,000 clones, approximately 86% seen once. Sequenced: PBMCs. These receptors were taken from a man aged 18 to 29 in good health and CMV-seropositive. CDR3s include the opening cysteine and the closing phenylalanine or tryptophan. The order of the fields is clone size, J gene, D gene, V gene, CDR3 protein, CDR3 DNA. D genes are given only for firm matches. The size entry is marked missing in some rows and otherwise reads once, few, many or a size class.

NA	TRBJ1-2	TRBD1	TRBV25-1	CASSELSQGGNYGYTF	TGTGCCAGCAGTGAACTGTCACAGGGGGGGAACTATGGCTACACCTTC
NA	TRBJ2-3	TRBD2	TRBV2	CASSAGGGIGTDTQYF	TGTGCCAGCAGTGCAGGCGGGGGGATCGGCACAGATACGCAGTATTTT
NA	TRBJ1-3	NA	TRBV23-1	CASSQPQGNTIYF	TGCGCCAGCAGTCAACCCCAAGGAAACACCATATATTTT
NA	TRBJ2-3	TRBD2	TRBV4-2	CASSRGGGSTDTQYF	TGTGCCAGCAGCCGGGGGGGTGGGAGCACAGATACGCAGTATTTT
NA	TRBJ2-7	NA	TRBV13	CASSSRSGSFYEQYF	TGTGCCAGCAGCTCCCGCTCGGGGAGCTTCTACGAGCAGTACTTC
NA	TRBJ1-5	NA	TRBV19	CASSRQKNNQPQHF	TGTGCCAGTAGTAGGCAGAAGAATAATCAGCCCCAGCATTTT
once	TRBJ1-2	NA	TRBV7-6	CASSPQGREGRSYGYTF	TGTGCCAGCAGCCCCCAGGGGAGGGAAGGGAGGAGCTATGGCTACACCTTC
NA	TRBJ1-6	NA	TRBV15	CATSRDTGNSPLHF	TGTGCCACCAGCAGAGATACGGGAAATTCACCCCTCCACTTT
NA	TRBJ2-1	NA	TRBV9	CASSVGGTEQFF	TGTGCCAGCAGCGTGGGTGGGACAGAGCAGTTCTTC
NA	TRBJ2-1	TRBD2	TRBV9	CASSVTGLASHEQFF	TGTGCCAGCAGCGTAACGGGACTAGCATCCCATGAGCAGTTCTTC
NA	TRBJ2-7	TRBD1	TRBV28	CASRPGQGPYEQYF	TGTGCCAGCAGACCGGGACAGGGCCCCTACGAGCAGTACTTC
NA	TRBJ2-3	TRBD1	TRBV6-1	CASSEDRRTDTQYF	TGTGCCAGCAGTGAGGACAGGAGGACAGATACGCAGTATTTT
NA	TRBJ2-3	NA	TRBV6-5	CASSPTGGAADTQYF	TGTGCCAGCAGCCCGACGGGGGGCGCGGCAGATACGCAGTATTTT
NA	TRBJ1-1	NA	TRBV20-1	CSPYTEAFF	TGCAGTCCGTACACTGAAGCTTTCTTT
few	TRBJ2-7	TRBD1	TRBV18	CASSPGQVYEQYF	TGTGCCAGCTCACCGGGACAGGTCTACGAGCAGTACTTC
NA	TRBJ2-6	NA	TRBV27	CASSPLGGSGANVLTF	TGTGCCAGCAGCCCCCTCGGCGGCTCTGGGGCCAACGTCCTGACTTTC
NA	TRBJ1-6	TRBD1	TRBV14	CASSHLGTVNSPLHF	TGTGCCAGCAGCCACCTCGGGACAGTCAATTCACCCCTCCACTTT
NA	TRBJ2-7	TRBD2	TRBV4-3	CASSQGLAGGLSYEQYF	TGCGCCAGCAGCCAAGGGCTAGCGGGGGGCCTCTCCTACGAGCAGTACTTC
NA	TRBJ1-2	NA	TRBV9	CASSVRSSGEGHGYTF	TGTGCCAGCAGCGTCCGCAGTTCGGGGGAAGGCCATGGCTACACCTTC
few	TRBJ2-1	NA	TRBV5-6	CASSPGGKSYNEQFF	TGTGCCAGCAGCCCAGGGGGGAAGTCCTACAATGAGCAGTTCTTC
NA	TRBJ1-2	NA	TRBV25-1	CASSPQTPAVSGYTF	TGTGCCAGCAGTCCTCAAACGCCCGCAGTCTCTGGCTACACCTTC
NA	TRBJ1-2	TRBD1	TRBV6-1	CASSETWTGSYGYTF	TGTGCCAGCAGTGAAACTTGGACAGGGTCCTATGGCTACACCTTC
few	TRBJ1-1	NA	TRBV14	CASSRQMNTEAFF	TGTGCCAGCAGCCGACAAATGAACACTGAAGCTTTCTTT
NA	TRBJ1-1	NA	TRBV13	CASSLRGLNTEAFF	TGTGCCAGCAGCTTACGGGGATTGAACACTGAAGCTTTCTTT
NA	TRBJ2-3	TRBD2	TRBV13	CASSPGTGGITDTQYF	TGTGCCAGCAGCCCTGGAACGGGGGGAATCACAGATACGCAGTATTTT
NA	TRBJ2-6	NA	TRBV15	CATSRDIRQGITGANVLTF	TGTGCCACCAGCAGAGATATCCGGCAGGGGATAACTGGGGCCAACGTCCTGACTTTC
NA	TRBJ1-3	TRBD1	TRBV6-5	CASSYRGQLGRIYF	TGTGCCAGCAGTTACCGGGGACAGCTTGGCCGAATATATTTT
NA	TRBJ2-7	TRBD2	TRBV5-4	CASSRGGASGSNEQYF	TGTGCCAGCAGCCGCGGTGGGGCTAGCGGGAGTAACGAGCAGTACTTC
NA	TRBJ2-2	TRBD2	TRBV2	CAIRTSGFTGELFF	TGTGCCATTAGGACTAGCGGCTTCACCGGGGAGCTGTTTTTT
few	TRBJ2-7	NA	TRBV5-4	CASSDLQGYYEQYF	TGTGCCAGCAGCGACCTACAGGGATACTACGAGCAGTACTTC
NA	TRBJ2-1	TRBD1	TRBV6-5	CASSLGQYNEQFF	TGTGCCAGCAGTCTGGGACAGTACAATGAGCAGTTCTTC
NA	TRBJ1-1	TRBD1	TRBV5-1	CASSLAGTDTEAFF	TGCGCCAGCAGCTTGGCCGGGACAGACACTGAAGCTTTCTTT
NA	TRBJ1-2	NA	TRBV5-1	CASSLDRARGYTF	TGCGCCAGCAGCTTGGACAGGGCAAGGGGCTACACCTTC
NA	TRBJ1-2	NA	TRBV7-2	CASSPRRGPGYGYTF	TGTGCCAGCAGCCCCCGGAGAGGTCCCGGCTATGGCTACACCTTC
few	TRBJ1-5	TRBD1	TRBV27	CASSPTGSGRPQHF	TGTGCCAGCAGTCCGACAGGGTCGGGGCGGCCCCAGCATTTT
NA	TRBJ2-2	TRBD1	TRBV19	CASRPWTGNGELFF	TGTGCCAGTAGGCCTTGGACAGGGAACGGGGAGCTGTTTTTT
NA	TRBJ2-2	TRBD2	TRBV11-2	CASSRLAGNTGELFF	TGTGCCAGCAGCCGACTAGCGGGGAACACCGGGGAGCTGTTTTTT
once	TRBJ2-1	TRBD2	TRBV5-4	CASSVAAGSYNEQFF	TGTGCCAGCAGCGTGGCAGCGGGGTCCTACAATGAGCAGTTCTTC
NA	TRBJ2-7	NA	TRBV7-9	CASTDGYEQYF	TGTGCCAGCACCGACGGGTACGAGCAGTACTTC
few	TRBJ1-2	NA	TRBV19	CASSRREEGYTF	TGTGCCAGTAGTAGGAGGGAGGAAGGCTACACCTTC
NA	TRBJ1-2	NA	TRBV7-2	CASSPDSGRGYGYTF	TGTGCCAGCAGCCCCGACAGTGGACGTGGTTATGGCTACACCTTC
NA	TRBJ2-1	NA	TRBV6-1	CASSASGGGNEQFF	TGTGCCAGCAGTGCCTCTGGGGGAGGCAATGAGCAGTTCTTC
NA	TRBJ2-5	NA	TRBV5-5	CASRNPGRETQYF	TGTGCCAGCAGAAACCCAGGGCGAGAGACCCAGTACTTC
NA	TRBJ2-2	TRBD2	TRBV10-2	CASSERLAETGELFF	TGCGCCAGCAGTGAGCGGCTAGCGGAAACCGGGGAGCTGTTTTTT
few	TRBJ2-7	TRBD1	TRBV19	CASSTTGEGEQYF	TGTGCCAGTAGTACGACAGGGGAAGGCGAGCAGTACTTC
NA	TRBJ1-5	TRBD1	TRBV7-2	CASSQWDRPNQPQHF	TGTGCCAGCAGCCAATGGGACAGACCCAATCAGCCCCAGCATTTT
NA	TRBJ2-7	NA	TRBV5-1	CASSSRSRGEQYF	TGCGCCAGCAGCTCCAGATCCCGTGGCGAGCAGTACTTC
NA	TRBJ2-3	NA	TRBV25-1	CASSDPRGLTDTQYF	TGTGCCAGCAGTGATCCCAGGGGTTTGACAGATACGCAGTATTTT
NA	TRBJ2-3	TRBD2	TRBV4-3	CASSQRLAGADTQYF	TGCGCCAGCAGCCAAAGGCTAGCGGGAGCAGATACGCAGTATTTT
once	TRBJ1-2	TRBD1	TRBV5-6	CASSLLIGQGGDYGYTF	TGTGCCAGCAGCTTGTTAATAGGCCAGGGGGGTGACTATGGCTACACCTTC
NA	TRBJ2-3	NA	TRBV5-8	CASRPRGSGSTDTQYF	TGTGCCAGCAGACCCCGGGGGTCGGGTAGCACAGATACGCAGTATTTT
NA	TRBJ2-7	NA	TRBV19	CASSRPQGQRYF	TGTGCCAGTAGTAGGCCCCAAGGACAGAGGTACTTC
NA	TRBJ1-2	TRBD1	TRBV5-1	CASSRDRGDGYTF	TGCGCCAGCAGCCGGGACAGGGGCGATGGCTACACCTTC